This TCR beta chain was documented in a study of shared clonotypes between healthy human individuals. The wider study: Donors had three CD4 naive, three CD4 memory, two CD8 naive and one CD8 memory plate apiece. Overall study findings and caveats: There were few donors, and this limited the genetic and exposure-history diversity represented.

Between the trimmed V and J ends, which lost 5 bases and 2 bases, there was a span of 12 bases. Germline V gives CDR1 MNHNY, CDR2 SVGAGI (reference sequence). The CDR3 is 14 residues long. With regard to this clone: Its cognate antigen is unknown. The sample contains more than one DNA sequence encoding this CDR3.

Approximately 220 ng DNA, 30,000 to 35,000 T cell genomes, went into each sorted-subset replicate PCR. This table comes from immunoSEQ multiplex PCR, and its TCRdb copy is limited to in-frame clones, with some not included. The data show a few million clones, more than 80% seen once. The specimen sequenced was naive CD4+ T cells sorted from blood. Documented subset: CD45RA+ positively selected. The source of this sequence is a man younger than 35 in good health. The J gene is TRBJ1-1, the V gene TRBV6-6; TRBD1 is a possible D gene (6 bases). The CDR3 DNA reads as TGTGCCAGCAGTAGTACAGGGCTAAACACTGAAGCTTTCTTT. Its protein product is CASSSTGLNTEAFF.